The 11 T cell receptor beta chains given below trace back to one sample, sequenced in a study of blood T cell repertoires in COVID-19. TCRdb keeps only in-frame clones here, not all; method: immunoSEQ multiplex PCR. The table includes approximately 280,000 clones, 65% to 90% detected once. Input material: peripheral blood. The receptors stem from a man aged 45-60 years with active or convalescent COVID-19.

The genes are TRBV28 and TRBJ2-7, with D tentatively TRBD2 (5 bases). CDR1 is MDHEN, CDR2 SYDVKM, per germline. V gave up 4 bases and J gave up 2 bases, with 12 bases separating them. The CDR3 totals 14 residues. The CDR3, as DNA: TGTGCCAGCAGTTCCCCCGGGGATGCCTACGAGCAGTACTTC. This sequence encodes CASSSPGDAYEQYF.

To note about this clone: One junction end does not reproduce the germline sequence, and a read error may be involved. The V gene is TRBV7-3, the J gene TRBJ2-3; 7 bases map to TRBD2. Germline V CDR1 and CDR2: SGHTA, FQGTGA. This CDR3 is built from 14 residues. CDR3 coding DNA: TGTGCCAGCAGCTTACGCGGGAGCAAAGATACGCAGTATTTT. It translates to CASSLRGSKDTQYF.

This clone was counted a few times. The chain uses TRBV6-4 and TRBJ1-1; tentatively, D is TRBD1 (5 bases). Germline V lookup: CDR1 MRHNA, CDR2 SNTAGT. The CDR3 covers 13 residues. Trimming took 10 bases from V and 0 from J, leaving 12 bases between them. CDR3 DNA sequence: TGTGCCACAACACAGGAAATGAACACTGAAGCTTTCTTT. As protein: CATTQEMNTEAFF.

The rearrangement links TRBV10-3 to TRBJ2-7; possibly TRBD2 for D (5 bases). The V and J ends lost 2 bases and 2 bases respectively, with 10 bases between them. The CDR3 length is 14 residues. CDR1 ENHRY and CDR2 SYGVKD come from the germline V gene. CDR3 sequence (DNA): TGTGCCATCAGTGAGGGGAGAGTAGCCTACGAGCAGTACTTC. Translation: CAISEGRVAYEQYF.

CDR3 sequence (DNA): TGTGCCAGCAGCCACCCCGGGGGCGGGGGATCATCCGGCTACACCTTC. Translation gives CASSHPGGGGSSGYTF. The V call is TRBV5-6, the J call TRBJ1-2, with D possibly matching TRBD1 (6 bases). Germline assignment: CDR1 SGHDT and CDR2 YYEEEE. The CDR3 contains 16 residues. V was shortened by 4 bases and J by 8 bases, with 24 bases between the two germline ends.

The chain recombines TRBV3-1 (or the pseudogene TRBV3-2) with TRBJ2-7; 10 positions agree with TRBD2. The germline V gene encodes CDR1 LGHDT and CDR2 YNNKEL (reference sequence). The CDR3 sequence is 14 residues long. Losses at the gene ends were 4 bases for V and 2 bases for J; bases not matched to a gene: 2. The CDR3 sequence: CASSPGTSAYEQYF. CDR3 nucleotide sequence: TGTGCCAGCAGCCCCGGGACTAGCGCCTACGAGCAGTACTTC.

The DNA for the CDR3 is TGTGCCAGCAGCCCGGGACAGGGGTTCGAGCAGTACTTC. Its translation: CASSPGQGFEQYF. The chain joins TRBV5-4 to TRBJ2-7, with 10 bases aligning to TRBD1. CDR3 length: 13 residues. Losses at the gene ends were 4 bases for V and 6 bases for J; bases not matched to a gene: 4. Per the germline V gene, CDR1 is SGHNT and CDR2 is YYREEE (reference sequence).

This chain links TRBV12-3 or TRBV12-4 with TRBJ1-1; D gene unclear. Trimming removed 1 base from V and 4 bases from J, with 7 bases in between. This CDR3 contains 13 residues. The DNA for the CDR3 is TGTGCCAGCAGTTTAGTAGCCCTCACTGAAGCTTTCTTT. Translation gives CASSLVALTEAFF.

The chain couples TRBV30 to TRBJ2-2, with D unresolved. V was pared by 1 base and J by 5 bases, with 11 bases between. The germline CDR1 and CDR2 sequences are GTSNPN and SVGIG (reference sequence). The CDR3 consists of 14 residues. The CDR3 nucleotides read TGTGCCTGGAGTGGTATATCGAGGACCGGGGAGCTGTTTTTT. It specifies CAWSGISRTGELFF.

This clone was seen only once. The V gene is TRBV6-5, the J gene TRBJ2-7; 10 bases align to TRBD2. The CDR3 length is 14 residues. The junction had 3 bases not matched to a gene; V was cut back by 6 bases and J by 1 base. The germline V gene has CDR1 MNHEY and CDR2 SVGAGI. DNA for the CDR3: TGTGCCAGCAGGCGGACTAGCGGATCCTACGAGCAGTACTTC. Protein sequence: CASRRTSGSYEQYF.

V gene TRBV28 combines with J gene TRBJ2-1, with D maybe TRBD2 (5 bases). CDR1 is MDHEN, CDR2 SYDVKM, per germline. The CDR3 is made up of 15 amino acids. The ends were cut back, 6 bases at V and 10 bases at J, with 22 bases in the middle. The CDR3 nucleotides read TGTGCCAGCAGCGAAGCATTGGGAGACCATTCGGAGCAGTTCTTC. Translation gives CASSEALGDHSEQFF. The whole variable domain, filled in from reference TRBV28 and TRBJ2-1, reads DVKVTQSSRYLVKRTGEKVFLECVQDMDHENMFWYRQDPGLGLRLIYFSYDVKMKEKGDIPEGYSVSREKKERFSLILESASTNQTSMYLCASSEALGDHSEQFFGPGTRLTVL.